Here is one T cell receptor beta chain with its context. The antigen is not known. The data were obtained in a study of cytomegalovirus exposure and HLA in healthy donors. Background on the study: Among the approximately 400 donors who were genotyped, about 84% fell in the genetic ancestry cluster that is associated with self-reported Caucasian donors.

Study-wide findings and caveats: Reports credit the classifier with highly specific, highly sensitive diagnosis of cytomegalovirus status.

CDR3 size: 15 residues. After removal of 5 bases from V and 4 bases from J, the junction contained 6 bases not matched to a gene. CDR1 and CDR2 (germline): SGHAT, FQNNGV. PCR amplification relied on 60 Vbeta primers (plus 13 Jbeta primers). Measured with immunoSEQ multiplex PCR; TCRdb has only the in-frame clones, and not every one. The sample has about 160,000 clones; 60% to 80% are singletons. V and J are TRBV11-2 and TRBJ1-2; 11 nucleotides agree with TRBD1. Sequencing was carried out using PBMCs. The TCR comes from a man aged 45-65 years in good health and CMV-seropositive. CDR3 loop: CASSPGTGGAYGYTF. CDR3 coding DNA: TGTGCCAGCAGCCCAGGGACAGGGGGGGCCTATGGCTACACCTTC.